This T cell receptor beta chain was retrieved from a study of cytomegalovirus exposure and HLA in healthy donors. At the time of sampling, donors were nominally healthy, though unrecorded immune exposures were likely. Both 60 Vbeta primers and 13 Jbeta primers went into the PCR. In the authors' workflow: A later analysis counted approximately 80 million unique TCR beta chains, 9.5 million to 13 million shared. TCRdb's table, derived via immunoSEQ multiplex PCR, lists solely in-frame clones and lacks some. V and J calls plus clone size are reproduced from that table; the DNA served to infer D and trimming. The profile shows 200,000 to 250,000 clones, about 80% of them singletons. The CDR3 totals 12 residues. Germline V CDR1 and CDR2: SEHNR, FQNEAQ (reference sequence).

The sequence came from a woman aged 40 to 49 in good health and CMV-seronegative. The sample comprised PBMCs. This sequence joins TRBV7-9 and TRBJ2-1; D perhaps matches TRBD2 (6 bases). The CDR3, as DNA: TGTGCAGTAATTGCGGGGCTGGATGAGCAGTTCTTC. Translation: CAVIAGLDEQFF. The complete variable domain, with remaining parts taken from reference TRBV7-9 and TRBJ2-1, reads DTGVSQNPRHKITKRGQNVTFRCDPISEHNRLYWYRQTLGQGPEFLTYFQNEAQLEKSRLLSDRFSAERPKGSFSTLEIQRTEQGDSAMYLCAVIAGLDEQFFGPGTRLTVL.